A selection of T cell receptor beta chains follows, all from one sample in a study of blood T cells in healthy people across ages. TCRdb re-called the 5' RACE reads through MiXCR, storing one row per CDR3 protein. Altogether about 1.8 million distinct CDR3 sequences are present, 49% being singletons, with the ten largest covering more than 2%. Sequences were obtained from blood. The source is a middle-aged woman in good health. CDR3s include the opening cysteine and the closing phenylalanine or tryptophan. D genes are given only for firm matches. The listing skips clone size in some rows; elsewhere it reads once, few, many or a size class.

V	J	size	D	CDR3	DNA
TRBV7-8	TRBJ2-1	few	TRBD1	CASSFYRGSDNEQFF	TGTGCCAGCAGCTTTTACAGGGGTTCTGACAATGAGCAGTTCTTC
TRBV6-6	TRBJ2-3	.	TRBD1	CASSMQGVTDTQYF	TGTGCCAGCAGTATGCAGGGGGTAACAGATACGCAGTATTTT
TRBV12-3/TRBV12-4	TRBJ2-6	.	TRBD2	CASSTALGGGFGANVLTF	TGTGCCAGCAGCACCGCCCTCGGGGGGGGCTTTGGGGCCAACGTCCTGACTTTC
TRBV9	TRBJ2-1	few	.	CASSDANYNEQFF	TGTGCCAGCAGTGACGCAAACTACAATGAGCAGTTCTTC
TRBV28	TRBJ2-1	.	.	CASSRRDGTYNEQFF	TGTGCCAGCAGCCGCCGGGACGGCACCTACAATGAGCAGTTCTTC
TRBV3-1	TRBJ1-1	.	.	CASSQVWTANTEAFF	TGTGCCAGCAGCCAAGTATGGACAGCGAACACTGAAGCTTTCTTT
TRBV10-1	TRBJ2-1	few	TRBD2	CASIGSGGSGEQFF	TGCGCCAGCATCGGAAGCGGGGGGTCCGGTGAGCAGTTCTTC
TRBV20-1	TRBJ1-6	.	.	CSARDPPGRESPLHF	TGCAGTGCTAGAGATCCCCCAGGGAGGGAATCACCCCTCCACTTT
TRBV7-9	TRBJ2-3	once	TRBD2	CASSAWDYETSTDTQYF	TGTGCCAGCAGCGCCTGGGACTATGAAACTAGCACAGATACGCAGTATTTT
TRBV10-3	TRBJ1-5	once	TRBD1	CATRQGGDNQPQHF	TGTGCCACCCGACAGGGAGGAGACAATCAGCCCCAGCATTTT
TRBV5-1	TRBJ2-5	.	.	CASSWGRWETQYF	TGCGCCAGCAGCTGGGGCAGATGGGAGACCCAGTACTTC
TRBV6-2/TRBV6-3	TRBJ2-1	once	.	CASSEQNRVGEQFF	TGTGCCAGCAGTGAACAAAACAGGGTAGGCGAGCAGTTCTTC
TRBV3-1	TRBJ1-2	.	.	CASSRGREYGYTF	TGTGCCAGCAGCCGAGGCAGGGAGTATGGCTACACCTTC
TRBV12-3/TRBV12-4	TRBJ2-7	.	.	CVSSSGGYEQYF	TGTGTCAGCTCTTCAGGAGGCTACGAGCAGTACTTC
TRBV4-1	TRBJ1-2	.	.	CASSDGRPIGYTF	TGCGCCAGCAGCGATGGACGGCCTATTGGCTACACCTTC
TRBV20-1	TRBJ2-3	.	TRBD2	CSARDPGLAGGRATDTQYF	TGCAGTGCTAGAGATCCCGGACTAGCGGGGGGACGTGCCACAGATACGCAGTATTTT
TRBV24-1	TRBJ2-3	few	TRBD1	CATSDRTGGTDTQYF	TGTGCCACCAGTGATAGGACAGGGGGCACAGATACGCAGTATTTT
TRBV7-2	TRBJ1-2	.	.	CASSPSPVGVGGYTF	TGTGCCAGCAGCCCCAGCCCGGTGGGGGTGGGTGGCTACACCTTC
TRBV20-1	TRBJ2-7	.	TRBD2	CSADVTSGLLYEQYF	TGCAGTGCCGACGTGACTAGCGGGCTTCTTTACGAGCAGTACTTC
TRBV5-1	TRBJ1-5	.	TRBD1	CASSWDSTNQPQHF	TGCGCCAGCAGCTGGGACAGCACTAATCAGCCCCAGCATTTT
TRBV10-3	TRBJ2-3	.	.	CAISESAWNADTQYF	TGTGCCATCAGTGAGTCGGCCTGGAATGCAGATACGCAGTATTTT
TRBV10-3	TRBJ2-3	few	TRBD2	CAISDTALAGDTTDTQYF	TGTGCCATCAGTGACACGGCACTAGCGGGGGACACCACAGATACGCAGTATTTT
TRBV28	TRBJ2-7	.	.	CASSHTPRYEQYF	TGTGCCAGCAGCCATACCCCGAGGTACGAGCAGTACTTC
TRBV29-1	TRBJ2-5	few	TRBD2	CSVDGLAHGTQETQYF	TGCAGCGTTGACGGACTAGCGCATGGAACCCAAGAGACCCAGTACTTC
TRBV9	TRBJ2-3	few	TRBD2	CASSEGTSVYTQYF	TGTGCCAGCAGCGAGGGGACTAGCGTATATACGCAGTATTTT
TRBV20-1	TRBJ1-5	.	.	CSAPLSAGRNQPQHF	TGCAGTGCCCCCCTAAGTGCAGGGCGGAATCAGCCCCAGCATTTT
TRBV19	TRBJ1-4	.	.	CASHTPGGPDEKLFF	TGTGCCAGCCACACGCCCGGGGGGCCGGATGAAAAACTGTTTTTT
TRBV28	TRBJ2-7	few	.	CASQLNKGRYEQYF	TGTGCCAGCCAACTAAACAAGGGAAGGTACGAGCAGTACTTC
TRBV2	TRBJ2-7	.	.	CASTQETYEQYF	TGTGCCAGCACACAGGAGACCTACGAGCAGTACTTC
TRBV3-1	TRBJ2-5	.	TRBD2	CASSQVLKRGEQYF	TGTGCCAGCAGCCAAGTTCTGAAGCGGGGAGAGCAGTACTTC
TRBV7-2	TRBJ2-7	.	.	CASSLRDPYKQYF	TGTGCCAGCAGCCTGCGAGACCCCTACAAGCAGTACTTC
TRBV29-1	TRBJ2-6	few	.	CSVLHRRQASPSGANVLTF	TGCAGCGTACTCCACCGTAGACAGGCATCACCCTCTGGGGCCAACGTCCTGACTTTC
TRBV6-6	TRBJ2-7	.	.	CASTPGALGTYEQYF	TGTGCCAGCACCCCAGGGGCTTTAGGCACCTACGAGCAGTACTTC
TRBV27	TRBJ1-5	.	.	CASSLPPRVGNQPQHF	TGTGCCAGCAGTTTACCCCCCAGGGTGGGCAATCAGCCCCAGCATTTT
TRBV4-2	TRBJ1-2	.	TRBD1	CASSQEDRGNDYGYTF	TGTGCCAGCAGCCAAGAAGACAGGGGAAATGACTATGGCTACACCTTC
TRBV7-6	TRBJ1-2	.	TRBD1	CASSYTPTGDHGYTF	TGTGCCAGCAGCTATACCCCGACAGGGGACCATGGCTACACCTTC
TRBV27	TRBJ1-4	.	.	CASSLPNNVGGPEKLFF	TGTGCCAGCAGTTTACCAAACAACGTGGGAGGGCCGGAAAAACTGTTTTTT
TRBV12-3/TRBV12-4	TRBJ1-4	.	.	CASTNSEKLFF	TGTGCCAGCACTAATAGTGAAAAACTGTTTTTT
TRBV29-1	TRBJ1-1	.	TRBD1	CSVVTGRANTEAFF	TGCAGCGTTGTGACAGGGAGGGCGAACACTGAAGCTTTCTTT
TRBV6-5	TRBJ2-3	.	TRBD2	CASSYGGSGGSGTQYF	TGTGCCAGCAGTTACGGAGGGAGCGGGGGGTCTGGGACGCAGTATTTT
TRBV24-1	TRBJ1-2	few	.	CATSDSGLGDYGYTF	TGTGCCACCAGTGATTCCGGTCTTGGGGACTATGGCTACACCTTC